This TCR beta chain was profiled in a study of Graves' ophthalmopathy and Graves' hyperthyroidism. Overall study context: Blood was drawn at initial diagnosis, before any treatment.

RNA transcripts yielded amplified TCR beta CDR3 regions. Second-round multiplex PCR came after first-round RT-PCR with HTBI primers. TCRdb reprocessed the multiplex PCR reads with MiXCR, giving one entry per CDR3 protein. The repertoire consists of more than 300,000 distinct CDR3 sequences, with about 18% occurring once and the leading ten covering roughly 2.3%. The CDR3 has 15 residues. Trimming stripped 0 bases from V and 2 bases from J, with 10 bases between. The germline CDR1 and CDR2 sequences are MNHNS and SASEGT. This clonotype came up a few times. Its antigen is not identified. The study's findings and limits: Most expanded clonotypes from thyroid (those above 0.001 frequency) were also found in blood. The model reached 55% to 71% sensitivity and about 72% specificity for predicting ophthalmopathy progression.

This receptor was taken from an adult woman with stable Graves' hyperthyroidism. Sequencing used peripheral blood. The chain joins TRBV6-1 to TRBJ2-5, with a possible D match to TRBD2 (6 bases). Here the CDR3 DNA reads TGTGCCAGCAGTGAAGCCCCTGGGGGGCAAGAGACCCAGTACTTC. Translation gives CASSEAPGGQETQYF.